The 5 T cell receptor beta chains given below trace back to one sample, sequenced in a study of T cell responses to AZD1222 COVID-19 vaccine. Produced via immunoSEQ multiplex PCR; TCRdb's table is partial and in-frame only. This sample yields about 140,000 clones, of which 90% are seen a single time; more than 3% belongs to the top ten. The starting material was peripheral blood, obtained on day 0 of AZD1222 vaccination. The receptors originated from an adult in good health.

The V call is TRBV7-2, the J call TRBJ1-5; no definite D call. V dropped 1 base and J dropped 5 bases, with 9 bases sitting between them. From germline, CDR1 is SGHTA and CDR2 FQGNSA. The CDR3 runs to 14 residues. The CDR3 protein is CASSLDPGDQPQHF. The CDR3 DNA is TGTGCCAGCAGCTTAGACCCGGGAGATCAGCCCCAGCATTTT.

The gene calls are TRBV7-2 and TRBJ1-6, with 8 positions matching TRBD1. Germline CDR1 SGHTA, CDR2 FQGNSA. The CDR3 length is 15 residues. Trimming at V came to 5 bases and at J to 7 bases, leaving 7 bases not matched to a gene. CDR3 sequence reads: CASSIRQGFNSPLHF. CDR3 DNA sequence: TGTGCCAGCAGCATCAGACAGGGGTTCAATTCACCCCTCCACTTT.

This sequence joins TRBV18 and TRBJ2-5, with D perhaps TRBD2 (5 bases). The germline V and J ends were trimmed by 3 bases and 5 bases, with 13 bases remaining between them. This CDR3 has 14 amino acids. In germline, CDR1 is KGHSH, CDR2 LQKENI. CDR3 in DNA: TGTGCCAGCTCACCTGGGTCAACGGGGGAGACCCAGTACTTC. Its translation is CASSPGSTGETQYF.

The J gene is TRBJ2-5, the V gene TRBV2; 7 bases align to TRBD1. Germline loops: CDR1 SNHLY, CDR2 FYNNEI. Trimming cost V 8 bases and J 1 base; bases outside gene matches: 4. The CDR3 consists of 13 residues. The CDR3 nucleotides are TGTGCCAGCGTACGGGACAGCCAAGAGACCCAGTACTTC. Its translation is CASVRDSQETQYF.

This clone was detected only once. CDR3 in amino acids: CASSLGWRDEQYF. CDR3 bases: TGTGCCAGTAGCCTGGGTTGGCGGGACGAGCAGTACTTC. The chain joins TRBV19 to TRBJ2-7; a weak D match, TRBD2 (5 bases). Between the trimmed V and J ends, which lost 6 bases and 5 bases, there was a span of 14 bases. CDR3 length: 13 amino acids. The germline V gene has CDR1 LNHDA and CDR2 SQIVND (reference sequence).